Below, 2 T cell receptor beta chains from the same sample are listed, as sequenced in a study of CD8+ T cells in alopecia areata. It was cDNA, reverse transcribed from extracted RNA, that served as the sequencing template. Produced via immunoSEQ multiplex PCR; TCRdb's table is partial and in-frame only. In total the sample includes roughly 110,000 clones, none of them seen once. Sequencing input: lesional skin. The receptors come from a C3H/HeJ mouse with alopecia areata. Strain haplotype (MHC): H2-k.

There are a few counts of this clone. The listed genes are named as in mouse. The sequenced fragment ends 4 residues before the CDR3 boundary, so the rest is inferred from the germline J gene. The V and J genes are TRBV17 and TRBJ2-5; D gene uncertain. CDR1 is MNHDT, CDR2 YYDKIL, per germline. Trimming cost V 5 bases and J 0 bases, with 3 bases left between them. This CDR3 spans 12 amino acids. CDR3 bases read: TGTGCTAGCAGTCAAAACCAAGAC. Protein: CASSQNQD. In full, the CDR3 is CASSQNQDTQYF. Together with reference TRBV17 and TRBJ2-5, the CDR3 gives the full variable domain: DTTVKQNPRYKLARVGKPVNLICSQTMNHDTMYWYQKKPNQAPKLLLFYYDKILNREADTFEKFQSSRPNNSFCSLYIGSAGLEYSAMYLCASSQNQDTQYFGPGTRLLVL.

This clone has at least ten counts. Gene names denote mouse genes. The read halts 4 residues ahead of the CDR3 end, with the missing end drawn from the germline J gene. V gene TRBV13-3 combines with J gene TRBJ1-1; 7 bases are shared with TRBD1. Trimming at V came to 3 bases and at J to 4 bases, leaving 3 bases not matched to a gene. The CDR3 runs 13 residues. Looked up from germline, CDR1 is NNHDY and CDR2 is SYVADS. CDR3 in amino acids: CASSGQGVTEVFF. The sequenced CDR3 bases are TGTGCCAGCAGTGGACAGGGCGTCACA.